These T cell receptor beta chains were read from a single sample in a study of Ad26.COV2.S vaccination and SARS-CoV-2 variants. Libraries were prepared by immunoSEQ multiplex PCR; TCRdb keeps only in-frame clonotypes and omits some of them. The repertoire holds about 470,000 clones, with 90% as singletons. The sample consisted of peripheral blood, taken in a trial of Ad26.COV2.S vaccine versus placebo. The receptors here all came from a person aged 18 to 65 who received the Ad26.COV2.S COVID-19 vaccine or a placebo. Each CDR3 is given with its conserved first and last residue. D genes are given only for firm matches. Clone size is given for some rows only: seen once, a few or many times, or a class if the clone is expanded.

>once|TRBV28|TRBJ1-1|-
CASISTGTPRGPEAFF
TGTGCCAGCATTTCCACCGGGACCCCAAGGGGACCTGAAGCTTTCTTT
>once|TRBV5-6|TRBJ2-3|TRBD2
CASSLGTSFADTQYF
TGTGCCAGCAGCTTGGGGACTAGCTTCGCAGATACGCAGTATTTT
>-|TRBV27|TRBJ2-7|-
CASSIYLGSLSEQYF
TGTGCCAGCAGTATTTATTTAGGATCGCTTAGCGAGCAGTACTTC
>once|TRBV4-2|TRBJ2-7|-
CASSQERDSSYEQYF
TGTGCCAGCAGCCAAGAACGGGACTCCTCCTACGAGCAGTACTTC
>-|TRBV27|TRBJ1-1|-
CASSLNRGGNTEAFF
TGTGCCAGCAGTCTGAACCGAGGGGGGAACACTGAAGCTTTCTTT
>-|TRBV11-2|TRBJ2-7|-
CASSLDRSVYEQYF
TGTGCCAGCAGCTTAGATCGGTCCGTATACGAGCAGTACTTC
>-|TRBV20-1|TRBJ2-7|-
CSASATGASYEQYF
TGCAGTGCTAGTGCAACCGGGGCTTCCTACGAGCAGTACTTC
>-|TRBV4-1|TRBJ1-1|TRBD1
CASRNEPGQQNTEAFF
TGCGCCAGCAGAAACGAACCGGGACAGCAGAACACTGAAGCTTTCTTT
>once|TRBV28|TRBJ2-2|-
CASREKNTGELFF
TGTGCCAGCAGGGAGAAGAACACCGGGGAGCTGTTTTTT
>once|TRBV2|TRBJ2-2|TRBD1
CASSVQGAGTGELFF
TGTGCCAGCAGCGTACAGGGGGCGGGCACCGGGGAGCTGTTTTTT
>-|TRBV30|TRBJ2-7|-
CAWSVRGGLNSYEQYF
TGTGCCTGGAGTGTACGAGGTGGGCTTAACTCCTACGAGCAGTACTTC
>-|TRBV28|TRBJ1-5|TRBD1
CASSYAGGGGQPQHF
TGTGCCAGCAGTTACGCAGGGGGCGGGGGTCAGCCCCAGCATTTT
>-|TRBV5-4|TRBJ1-2|TRBD1
CASSPKGQGRRAYGYTF
TGTGCCAGCAGCCCAAAGGGACAGGGGAGGAGGGCCTATGGCTACACCTTC
>-|TRBV18|TRBJ2-1|TRBD2
CASSPSGSNYNEQFF
TGTGCCAGCTCACCAAGCGGGAGCAACTACAATGAGCAGTTCTTC
>-|TRBV4-3|TRBJ2-7|-
CASSQDRWIYEQYF
TGCGCCAGCAGCCAGGACAGATGGATCTACGAGCAGTACTTC
>-|TRBV27|TRBJ2-1|TRBD2
CASSPSGPSYNEQFF
TGTGCCAGCAGCCCTAGCGGGCCCTCCTACAATGAGCAGTTCTTC
>-|TRBV13|TRBJ2-3|-
CASSLAGRTQYF
TGTGCCAGCAGCTTAGCGGGCCGGACGCAGTATTTT
>-|TRBV18|TRBJ2-7|TRBD2
CASSPRASGNSYEQYF
TGTGCCAGCTCACCAAGGGCTAGCGGGAACTCCTACGAGCAGTACTTC
>-|TRBV28|TRBJ1-4|-
CASSLAQLRTNEKLFF
TGTGCCAGCAGTTTAGCCCAACTGAGAACTAATGAAAAACTGTTTTTT
>-|TRBV4-1|TRBJ1-3|-
CASSQGAGNTIYF
TGCGCCAGCAGCCAGGGGGCTGGAAACACCATATATTTT
>once|TRBV21-1|TRBJ2-7|-
CASSKKQDSGSYEQYF
TGTGCCAGCAGCAAAAAGCAGGATAGCGGATCCTACGAGCAGTACTTC
>-|TRBV7-9|TRBJ2-2|-
CASSLVGGTGELFF
TGTGCCTCAAGCTTGGTTGGCGGCACCGGGGAGCTGTTTTTT
>-|TRBV6-6|TRBJ2-1|-
CASSYSARGSDNEQFF
TGTGCCAGCAGTTACTCAGCACGGGGGTCCGACAATGAGCAGTTCTTC
>-|TRBV19|TRBJ1-1|-
CASSMGQGRNVNTEAFF
TGTGCCAGTAGTATGGGCCAGGGGAGAAATGTGAACACTGAAGCTTTCTTT
>-|TRBV3-1/TRBV3-2|TRBJ1-2|TRBD1
CASSRTPPGTGEFSNYGYTF
TGTGCCAGCAGCCGAACACCCCCCGGGACAGGGGAGTTCTCTAACTATGGCTACACCTTC
>-|TRBV5-5|TRBJ2-7|-
CASSRQRLPEQYF
TGTGCCAGCAGTCGACAGAGACTTCCCGAGCAGTACTTC
>-|TRBV19|TRBJ2-4|-
CASSMTARAIIQYF
TGTGCCAGTAGTATGACGGCACGAGCGATCATTCAGTACTTC
>-|TRBV9|TRBJ2-1|-
CASSVAPNSDSYNEQFF
TGTGCCAGCAGCGTAGCCCCGAACTCCGATTCCTACAATGAGCAGTTCTTC
>-|TRBV19|TRBJ2-7|TRBD2
CASSSRPGLAGVGEQYF
TGTGCCAGTAGTTCAAGGCCGGGACTAGCGGGAGTTGGCGAGCAGTACTTC
>-|TRBV19|TRBJ2-3|-
CASSDREGDTDTQYF
TGTGCCAGTAGTGACAGGGAGGGGGACACAGATACGCAGTATTTT
>-|TRBV28|TRBJ2-1|-
CASRPGRSSYNEQFF
TGTGCCAGCAGACCCGGACGGAGCTCCTACAATGAGCAGTTCTTC
>-|TRBV7-6|TRBJ1-1|TRBD1
CASSSRGPNNEAFF
TGTGCCAGCAGCTCCAGGGGGCCAAACAATGAAGCTTTCTTT
>-|TRBV7-3|TRBJ2-1|TRBD2
CASSLGLASYNEQFF
TGTGCCAGCAGCCTCGGACTAGCGAGCTACAATGAGCAGTTCTTC
>-|TRBV5-8|TRBJ2-5|-
CASSVGDYQETQYF
TGTGCCAGCTCAGTGGGGGACTACCAAGAGACCCAGTACTTC
>-|TRBV19|TRBJ1-3|-
CASSLGNTIYF
TGTGCCAGTAGCCTTGGAAACACCATATATTTT
>-|TRBV24-1|TRBJ2-3|-
CATSDPGTNTQYF
TGTGCCACCAGTGACCCTGGGACAAATACGCAGTATTTT
>-|TRBV28|TRBJ2-3|TRBD2
CASSGGGTDTQYF
TGTGCCAGCAGTGGGGGGGGCACAGATACGCAGTATTTT
>-|TRBV11-3|TRBJ2-3|-
CASSPYGRADTQYF
TGTGCCAGCAGCCCGTACGGGAGAGCAGATACGCAGTATTTT
>-|TRBV5-4|TRBJ2-3|-
CASSPGFGATDTQYF
TGTGCCAGCAGCCCAGGGTTTGGGGCCACAGATACGCAGTATTTT
>-|TRBV13|TRBJ2-5|TRBD1
CASSLGRWGQGQETQYF
TGTGCCAGCAGCTTAGGAAGGTGGGGACAGGGCCAAGAGACCCAGTACTTC
>once|TRBV5-1|TRBJ1-1|-
CASIGRGQAGTEAFF
TGCGCCAGCATTGGCCGGGGTCAGGCGGGCACTGAAGCTTTCTTT
>-|TRBV6-2/TRBV6-3|TRBJ1-1|-
CASSYSRVMNTEAFF
TGTGCCAGCAGTTACTCGAGAGTTATGAACACTGAAGCTTTCTTT
>-|TRBV27|TRBJ2-6|-
CASRGPADSGANVLTF
TGTGCCAGCAGGGGCCCAGCCGACTCTGGGGCCAACGTCCTGACTTTC
>-|TRBV27|TRBJ2-3|-
CASSPSTDTQYF
TGTGCCAGCAGTCCTAGCACAGATACGCAGTATTTT
>-|TRBV5-8|TRBJ1-4|-
CASTKGWGTINEKLFF
TGTGCCAGCACCAAAGGTTGGGGGACCATAAATGAAAAACTGTTTTTT
>once|TRBV7-3|TRBJ2-7|-
CASSRDGPYEQYF
TGTGCCAGCAGCCGTGACGGCCCCTACGAGCAGTACTTC
>once|TRBV20-1|TRBJ2-1|TRBD2
CSASHPSGRALSYNEQFF
TGCAGTGCTAGTCACCCTAGCGGGAGGGCCCTCTCCTACAATGAGCAGTTCTTC
>-|TRBV27|TRBJ2-3|TRBD2
CASSVSGKFDTQYF
TGTGCCAGCAGTGTTAGCGGGAAATTCGATACGCAGTATTTT
>-|TRBV7-9|TRBJ2-1|-
CASSFLWTGSRNEQFF
TGTGCCAGCAGCTTCCTATGGACGGGAAGCAGGAATGAGCAGTTCTTC
>-|TRBV10-3|TRBJ1-2|TRBD1
CAISEDAGGYGYTF
TGTGCCATCAGTGAGGATGCAGGGGGTTATGGCTACACCTTC
>-|TRBV7-2|TRBJ2-7|-
CASSRTDSIYEQYF
TGTGCCAGCAGCCGTACGGACAGTATCTACGAGCAGTACTTC